These 23 T cell receptor beta chains originate from one sample sequenced in a study of Ad26.COV2.S vaccination and SARS-CoV-2 variants. The treatment denotes: approximately 18 received Ad26.COV2.S at low or high dose, single or two shots; five or six received placebo; per-sample allocation not given. Each sample was drawn 63 days after the first injection (of vaccine or placebo). The data were produced by immunoSEQ multiplex PCR, yet TCRdb's version contains in-frame clones alone and is incomplete. The sample contains over 400,000 clones, 89% of which appear only once. This sample comprised peripheral blood, obtained in a trial of Ad26.COV2.S vaccine versus placebo. Receptor source: a person between 18 and 65 years old who received the Ad26.COV2.S COVID-19 vaccine or a placebo.

The rearrangement joins TRBV2 to TRBJ1-1; no reliable D call. CDR3 length: 13 residues. Trimming pared 5 bases from V and 0 bases from J, leaving 7 bases between. Germline-derived CDR1 and CDR2 are SNHLY and FYNNEI. CDR3 nucleotide sequence: TGTGCCAGCAGTCCGGGTGTGAACACTGAAGCTTTCTTT. This gives the protein CASSPGVNTEAFF.

This chain links TRBV24-1 with TRBJ2-1, with unresolved D. The CDR3 totals 14 residues. Per germline, CDR1 KGHDR and CDR2 SFDVKD. V was pared by 1 base and J by 4 bases, with 7 bases between. CDR3 nucleotide sequence: TGTGCCACCAGTGATTTAGACCCTTACAATGAGCAGTTCTTC. Amino acid sequence: CATSDLDPYNEQFF.

The rearrangement joins TRBV1 to TRBJ2-3; the table's D call, TRBD2, has no DNA check behind it. TRBV1 is flagged as a pseudogene. The CDR3 consists of 20 residues. The CDR3 spells CTSSPVFSDSRGAYTDTQYF. In DNA, the CDR3 is TGCACCAGCAGCCCAGTGTTCTCGGATAGTCGGGGGGCATACACAGATACGCAGTATTTT.

The chain combines TRBV21-1 with TRBJ2-1; TRBD2 reflects the table's D call only, with no check against the DNA. TRBV21-1 is classified as a pseudogene. CDR3 length equals 15 residues. CDR3 residues: CASSGTSGADNEQFF. The CDR3 DNA is TGTGCCAGCAGCGGAACTAGCGGGGCCGACAATGAGCAGTTCTTC.

The V call is TRBV24-1, the J call TRBJ2-1; unclear D gene. The germline V gene has CDR1 KGHDR and CDR2 SFDVKD. The CDR3 is 15 residues long. Trimming removed 5 bases from V and 0 bases from J, with 10 bases in between. CDR3 nucleotide sequence: TGTGCCACCAGTGCACACACAAGCTCCTACAATGAGCAGTTCTTC. This encodes CATSAHTSSYNEQFF.

V and J are TRBV2 and TRBJ1-1; D is possibly TRBD1 (6 bases). Germline V lookup: CDR1 SNHLY, CDR2 FYNNEI. Trimming pared 6 bases from V and 4 bases from J, leaving 9 bases between. This CDR3 has 12 amino acids. The CDR3 nucleotides read TGTGCCAGCAGCGGGACACCCACTGAAGCTTTCTTT. Its translation: CASSGTPTEAFF.

The chain combines TRBV6-2 or TRBV6-3 with TRBJ2-7, with D possibly matching TRBD2 (5 bases). The CDR3 consists of 14 residues. The V end was cut by 2 bases, the J end by 3 bases, with 11 bases between. Germline CDR1 is MNHEY and CDR2 is SVGEGT. In DNA form, the CDR3 reads TGTGCCAGCAGTTACGTGGCGGGTAGCTACGAGCAGTACGTC. Amino acids: CASSYVAGSYEQYV.

This chain joins TRBV6-2 or TRBV6-3 and TRBJ2-7; no firm D call. In germline, CDR1 is MNHEY, CDR2 SVGEGT. This CDR3 comprises 12 residues. The V gene lost 4 bases and the J gene lost 3 bases, with 7 bases spanning the gap. The CDR3 here is CASSWTVYEQYF. CDR3 nucleotides: TGTGCCAGCAGTTGGACGGTCTACGAGCAGTACTTC.

CDR3 DNA sequence: TGTGCCACCAGCAGAGATTCCGTTCAGCCCCAGCATTTT. Protein product: CATSRDSVQPQHF. The chain has TRBV15 and TRBJ1-5, with D uncertain. The CDR3 runs 13 residues. V was trimmed by 0 bases and J by 6 bases, leaving 6 bases between them. Germline V gene lookup returns CDR1 LNHNV and CDR2 YYDKDF (reference sequence).

V and J are TRBV3-1 (or the pseudogene TRBV3-2) and TRBJ2-3, with D hard to call. The CDR3 covers 13 residues. V lost 0 bases to trimming and J lost 5 bases, with 6 bases between them. Germline CDR1 LGHDT, CDR2 YNNKEL (reference sequence). CDR3 sequence (DNA): TGTGCCAGCAGCCAAGAGGGTCGAGATACGCAGTATTTT. Protein product: CASSQEGRDTQYF.

The sample holds a few counts of this clone. The rearrangement joins TRBV4-3 to TRBJ2-1, with no clear D. Germline V gene data show CDR1 as LGHNA and CDR2 as YSLEER. CDR3 length: 15 amino acids. Trimming took 3 bases from V and 3 from J, leaving 12 bases between them. CDR3 in amino acids: CASSQRPENYNEQFF. The CDR3 DNA follows: TGCGCCAGCAGCCAGCGACCGGAGAACTACAATGAGCAGTTCTTC.

Notes on this clone: Additional DNA sequences in this sample encode the identical CDR3. This chain joins TRBV7-2 and TRBJ2-2; D is undetermined. V was trimmed by 3 bases and J by 0 bases, leaving 5 bases between them. The CDR3 is 14 amino acids. Per the germline V gene, CDR1 is SGHTA and CDR2 is FQGNSA. The CDR3 DNA is TGTGCCAGCAGCTTCGGGCCGAACACCGGGGAGCTGTTTTTT. It yields the protein CASSFGPNTGELFF. Combining the CDR3 with reference TRBV7-2 and TRBJ2-2 gives the whole variable domain GAGVSQSPSNKVTEKGKDVELRCDPISGHTALYWYRQSLGQGLEFLIYFQGNSAPDKSGLPSDRFSAERTGGSVSTLTIQRTQQEDSAVYLCASSFGPNTGELFFGEGSRLTVL.

The J gene is TRBJ2-7, the V gene TRBV7-9, with 7 bases that match TRBD2. The CDR3 loop spans 13 amino acids. Germline V lookup: CDR1 SEHNR, CDR2 FQNEAQ (reference sequence). V trimming: 1 base; J trimming: 4 bases; junction bases outside the gene matches: 1. The CDR3 sequence: CASSLEGGYEQYF. Here the CDR3 DNA reads TGTGCCAGCAGCTTAGAGGGAGGGTACGAGCAGTACTTC. The full variable domain, with the rest looked up from reference TRBV7-9 and TRBJ2-7, is DTGVSQNPRHKITKRGQNVTFRCDPISEHNRLYWYRQTLGQGPEFLTYFQNEAQLEKSRLLSDRFSAERPKGSFSTLEIQRTEQGDSAMYLCASSLEGGYEQYFGPGTRLTVT.

The chain links TRBV6-1 to TRBJ1-5; D unresolved. From germline, CDR1 is MNHNS and CDR2 SASEGT. This CDR3 contains 16 residues. The V end lost 2 bases, the J end lost 2 bases, and 13 bases lay between the germline ends. CDR3 nucleotide sequence: TGTGCCAGCAGTGAATACTCCGGGATCGGCAATCAGCCCCAGCATTTT. Translated: CASSEYSGIGNQPQHF.

This sequence joins TRBV6-5 and TRBJ1-1; D is undetermined. With 5 bases removed from V and 4 bases from J, the gap between germline ends came to 5 bases. The CDR3 is 11 amino acids. Per germline, CDR1 MNHEY and CDR2 SVGAGI. The CDR3 region is CASSLGTEAFF. The CDR3 DNA reads TGTGCCAGCAGTCTGGGCACTGAAGCTTTCTTT.

The chain is built from TRBV7-3 and TRBJ2-1; the match to TRBD2 covers 7 bases. V trimming: 4 bases; J trimming: 5 bases; junction bases outside the gene matches: 17. This CDR3 region has 18 residues. In germline, CDR1 is SGHTA, CDR2 FQGTGA. CDR3 DNA: TGTGCCAGCAGCTCCTCCCCGGAACGACTAGCTGGGCACAATGAGCAGTTCTTC. It translates to CASSSSPERLAGHNEQFF.

The V call is TRBV11-2, the J call TRBJ2-7; perhaps TRBD1 as D (5 bases). The CDR3 consists of 15 residues. The germline gives CDR1 SGHAT, CDR2 FQNNGV. The V end lost 7 bases, the J end lost 1 base, and 17 bases lay between the germline ends. CDR3 nucleotides: TGTGCCAGCAATGGGGCTGGAGCACCTTCCTACGAGCAGTACTTC. Residues: CASNGAGAPSYEQYF.

In DNA, the CDR3 is TGTGCCAGAAACCGACAGGGGACGTCACCCCTCCACTTT. The encoded protein is CARNRQGTSPLHF. V usage is TRBV6-5 and J usage is TRBJ1-6; 8 nucleotides line up with TRBD1. Germline loops: CDR1 MNHEY, CDR2 SVGAGI. This CDR3 is 13 amino acids long. Losses at the gene ends were 9 bases for V and 10 bases for J; bases not matched to a gene: 8.

The chain carries TRBV4-3 and TRBJ1-3; TRBD1 matches 10 bases. V gave up 0 bases and J gave up 8 bases; unmatched junction bases: 4. The CDR3 length is 15 residues. Germline loops: CDR1 LGHNA, CDR2 YSLEER. The CDR3, as DNA: TGCGCCAGCAGCCAAGAGGGGACAGGGGTTTACACCATATATTTT. This sequence encodes CASSQEGTGVYTIYF.

This chain connects TRBV28 to TRBJ1-2; 10 nucleotides agree with TRBD1. The CDR3 has 12 residues. V shed 8 bases, J shed 4 bases, and the junction held 1 base outside the gene matches. Germline V CDR1 and CDR2: MDHEN, SYDVKM. CDR3 in DNA: TGTGCCAGCGGGGACAGGGGCTATGGCTACACCTTC. It specifies CASGDRGYGYTF.

J is TRBJ1-2 and V is TRBV7-9; TRBD1 is a possible D gene (6 bases). V was pared by 4 bases and J by 0 bases, with 18 bases between. This CDR3 has 17 amino acids. Germline V gives CDR1 SEHNR, CDR2 FQNEAQ (reference sequence). CDR3 nucleotides: TGTGCCAGCAGCTCCCAGGCAGGGGTAGGAGCTAACTATGGCTACACCTTC. Amino acids: CASSSQAGVGANYGYTF.

The CDR3 DNA follows: TGTGCCAGCAGCTTAGGAGTCGGGTTCACAGATACGCAGTATTTT. Translation gives CASSLGVGFTDTQYF. This chain joins TRBV7-9 and TRBJ2-3; no firm D call. V shed 1 base and J shed 2 bases, with 10 bases lying between them. Germline CDR1 SEHNR, CDR2 FQNEAQ (reference sequence). The CDR3 contains 15 residues.

V gene TRBV9 combines with J gene TRBJ1-1; no firm D call. CDR1 is SGDLS and CDR2 is YYNGEE in the germline V gene. The CDR3 covers 14 residues. V lost 3 bases and J lost 5, with 14 bases in between. CDR3 region: CASSAFKSGTEAFF. CDR3 nucleotides: TGTGCCAGCAGCGCCTTCAAGTCGGGGACTGAAGCTTTCTTT.